The rows below give T cell receptor beta chains drawn from one sample of a study of metastatic and nonmetastatic thyroid tumors. TCRdb reprocessed the PCR reads via MiXCR. This sample has 60,000 or so clones; 25% to 30% occur once, and the top ten carry 15% to 20%. The sequencing sample was made of blood. All receptors derive from a female donor with papillary thyroid cancer or a benign thyroid nodule (not recorded which). Some clones in this sample may be carry-over from other donors' samples. Both conserved end residues are part of each CDR3. D genes are given only for firm matches. A clone size is listed for some rows: how often the clone was seen (once, few, many), or a class if it is expanded.

few	TRBV6-2/TRBV6-3	TRBJ2-3	TRBD2	CASSMTSGSTDTQYF	TGTGCCAGCAGCATGACTAGCGGGAGCACAGATACGCAGTATTTT
few	TRBV6-1	TRBJ2-2	.	CASRTLGGETGELFF	TGTGCCAGCAGAACCCTCGGGGGCGAGACCGGGGAGCTGTTTTTT
.	TRBV4-3	TRBJ2-5	TRBD2	CASSQESGGQETQYF	TGCGCCAGCAGCCAAGAGAGCGGGGGGCAAGAGACCCAGTACTTC
.	TRBV20-1	TRBJ1-6	TRBD1	CSADTGGVPLHF	TGCAGTGCTGATACAGGGGGAGTACCCCTCCACTTT
few	TRBV6-1	TRBJ1-3	.	CASRRAGGNTIYF	TGTGCCAGCAGGAGGGCTGGAGGAAACACCATATATTTT
many	TRBV27	TRBJ1-1	.	CASGWGFGALNTEAFF	TGTGCCAGCGGGTGGGGGTTTGGAGCCCTGAACACTGAAGCTTTCTTT
once	TRBV12-3/TRBV12-4	TRBJ1-1	.	CASSNASGGPTEAFF	TGTGCCAGCAGCAACGCCTCTGGGGGGCCCACTGAAGCTTTCTTT
.	TRBV4-1	TRBJ2-7	TRBD1	CASSPDREIGSMSYEQYF	TGCGCCAGCAGCCCGGACAGGGAAATCGGAAGCATGTCCTACGAGCAGTACTTC
few	TRBV6-5	TRBJ2-3	.	CASSYAPAGRDTQYF	TGTGCCAGCAGTTACGCCCCGGCGGGGAGAGATACGCAGTATTTT
.	TRBV5-1	TRBJ1-6	.	CASSSTGLNSPLHF	TGCGCCAGCAGCTCCACAGGGTTGAATTCACCCCTCCACTTT
.	TRBV19	TRBJ2-7	TRBD2	CASSIDSGRWREQYF	TGTGCCAGTAGTATAGACAGCGGGAGGTGGCGAGAGCAGTACTTC
.	TRBV30	TRBJ1-2	.	CAWTYSPLERGHTF	TGTGCCTGGACATATTCCCCCCTCGAGCGTGGCCACACCTTC
.	TRBV6-2/TRBV6-3	TRBJ2-7	TRBD1	CASRSGTASYEQYF	TGTGCCAGCCGCTCCGGGACAGCTTCCTACGAGCAGTACTTC
.	TRBV5-1	TRBJ2-7	TRBD1	CASSLLGQGYEQYF	TGCGCCAGCAGCTTGTTGGGACAGGGCTACGAGCAGTACTTC
.	TRBV20-1	TRBJ2-7	TRBD1	CSARGAVSGTGAYEQYF	TGCAGTGCTAGAGGTGCAGTATCCGGGACAGGGGCCTACGAGCAGTACTTC
.	TRBV7-8	TRBJ2-7	TRBD2	CASSSPGTRFRPYEQYF	TGTGCCAGCAGCTCCCCCGGGACTAGATTCCGCCCCTACGAGCAGTACTTC
many	TRBV27	TRBJ2-6	.	CASSLGSGANVLTF	TGTGCCAGCAGTTTAGGGTCTGGGGCCAACGTCCTGACTTTC
.	TRBV6-1	TRBJ1-1	.	CASSDQTGRTEAFF	TGTGCCAGCAGTGACCAGACGGGGAGGACTGAAGCTTTCTTT
.	TRBV5-1	TRBJ2-7	.	CATAPGTGVLGVYEQYF	TGCGCCACCGCACCCGGGACTGGGGTCCTGGGGGTATACGAGCAGTACTTC
.	TRBV11-2	TRBJ2-3	TRBD1	CASSSNRGGADTQYF	TGTGCCAGCAGCTCAAACAGGGGTGGCGCAGATACGCAGTATTTT
.	TRBV28	TRBJ2-2	TRBD2	CASSFEGRGLAGGRTGELFF	TGTGCCAGCAGTTTTGAAGGGAGGGGACTAGCGGGAGGTCGTACCGGGGAGCTGTTTTTT
few	TRBV7-6	TRBJ2-7	TRBD2	CASSQASGEQYF	TGTGCCAGCAGCCAGGCTAGCGGCGAGCAGTACTTC
many	TRBV3-1	TRBJ2-7	.	CASSQDGAYEQYF	TGTGCCAGCAGCCAAGACGGGGCCTACGAGCAGTACTTC
.	TRBV28	TRBJ1-5	.	CASYRAPNQPQHF	TGTGCCAGTTACCGGGCCCCCAATCAGCCCCAGCATTTT
few	TRBV19	TRBJ1-5	.	CASSNPRGNQPQHF	TGTGCCAGTAGTAACCCGCGGGGCAATCAGCCCCAGCATTTT
few	TRBV7-8	TRBJ2-7	.	CASSLDRGGYEQYF	TGTGCCAGCAGCTTAGATAGGGGAGGTTACGAGCAGTACTTC
.	TRBV5-1	TRBJ1-3	.	CASSLGDGNTIYF	TGCGCCAGCAGCTTGGGAGATGGAAACACCATATATTTT
few	TRBV6-2/TRBV6-3	TRBJ1-5	.	CASSYGQGRQPQHF	TGTGCCAGCAGTTACGGGCAGGGGAGACAGCCCCAGCATTTT
many	TRBV7-2	TRBJ2-2	.	CASSLVVGGELFF	TGTGCCAGCAGCTTAGTCGTCGGCGGGGAGCTGTTTTTT
few	TRBV6-2/TRBV6-3	TRBJ2-7	TRBD2	CASSSGRERDEQYF	TGTGCCAGCAGTTCCGGGCGGGAGCGCGACGAGCAGTACTTC
medium-sized	TRBV30	TRBJ1-2	TRBD1	CAWSPGTGTDYGYTF	TGTGCCTGGAGTCCCGGGACAGGAACGGACTATGGCTACACCTTC
once	TRBV6-1	TRBJ1-3	.	CASRPRHQPPGNTIYF	TGTGCCAGCAGACCGAGACACCAACCGCCAGGAAACACCATATATTTT
.	TRBV7-3	TRBJ1-2	.	CASSPEGEGPGYTF	TGTGCCAGCAGCCCCGAGGGGGAGGGGCCCGGCTACACCTTC
.	TRBV6-1	TRBJ1-2	.	CASSAGTNYGYTF	TGTGCCAGCAGCGCCGGGACAAACTATGGCTACACCTTC
.	TRBV18	TRBJ2-2	.	CASSPALGELFF	TGTGCCAGCTCACCAGCGTTGGGGGAGCTGTTTTTT
.	TRBV10-3	TRBJ2-2	.	CAISPHGEAVTGELFF	TGTGCCATCAGCCCCCATGGAGAAGCTGTCACCGGGGAGCTGTTTTTT
.	TRBV6-2/TRBV6-3	TRBJ2-1	.	CASSYSGTPSYNEQFF	TGTGCCAGCAGTTACTCCGGGACGCCGTCCTACAATGAGCAGTTCTTC
few	TRBV6-1	TRBJ2-7	TRBD1	CASSRGQGTYEQYF	TGTGCCAGCAGTAGGGGACAGGGGACCTACGAGCAGTACTTC
few	TRBV28	TRBJ2-3	.	CASSVSESDTQYF	TGTGCCAGCAGTGTTAGTGAGTCAGATACGCAGTATTTT
.	TRBV5-1	TRBJ2-1	.	CASSFSGHGNNEQFF	TGCGCCAGCAGCTTTTCGGGGCACGGAAACAATGAGCAGTTCTTC
.	TRBV6-5	TRBJ2-7	TRBD2	CASSSPGTSGKGYEQYF	TGTGCCAGCAGTTCCCCGGGGACTAGCGGGAAGGGTTACGAGCAGTACTTC
many	TRBV6-1	TRBJ2-1	.	CASSHGLTSFIYNEQFF	TGTGCCAGCAGTCATGGCTTAACTAGTTTCATCTACAATGAGCAGTTCTTC
.	TRBV7-3	TRBJ1-2	.	CASSFGIPPYTF	TGTGCCAGCAGCTTCGGGATCCCCCCCTACACCTTC
many	TRBV2	TRBJ2-5	TRBD2	CATKRTSGSRGETQYF	TGTGCCACCAAAAGGACTAGCGGGAGTCGAGGGGAGACCCAGTACTTC
.	TRBV20-1	TRBJ1-5	.	CSAAGGNQPQHF	TGCAGTGCTGCGGGGGGCAATCAGCCCCAGCATTTT
many	TRBV11-2	TRBJ2-2	.	CASSRRGNTGELFF	TGTGCCAGCAGCCGGAGGGGGAACACCGGGGAGCTGTTTTTT
many	TRBV18	TRBJ1-1	.	CASSPPDALEGEAFF	TGTGCCAGCTCACCACCGGATGCGCTTGAGGGTGAAGCTTTCTTT
few	TRBV10-3	TRBJ1-3	.	CAIMEGESGNTIYF	TGTGCCATCATGGAGGGAGAATCTGGAAACACCATATATTTT
few	TRBV20-1	TRBJ2-1	.	CSARGGEGTVGVQFF	TGCAGTGCTAGAGGAGGGGAGGGGACAGTGGGCGTCCAGTTCTTC
.	TRBV30	TRBJ1-2	.	CAWGVGRPSDGYTF	TGTGCCTGGGGGGTGGGCCGCCCTTCGGATGGCTACACCTTC
few	TRBV6-2/TRBV6-3	TRBJ2-7	.	CASSQSYEQYF	TGTGCCAGCAGCCAGTCCTACGAGCAGTACTTC
.	TRBV4-1	TRBJ1-1	.	CASSQEGGGVFEAFF	TGCGCCAGCAGCCAAGAAGGAGGGGGGGTATTTGAAGCTTTCTTT
many	TRBV20-1	TRBJ1-6	.	CSAVPQGNNSPLHF	TGCAGTGCCGTCCCCCAGGGTAATAATTCACCCCTCCACTTT
medium-sized	TRBV28	TRBJ1-1	.	CATRFYRTEAFF	TGTGCCACCCGTTTTTACAGGACTGAAGCTTTCTTT
few	TRBV6-1	TRBJ1-2	TRBD1	CASSDIQGKDGYTF	TGTGCCAGCAGTGACATACAGGGGAAGGATGGCTACACCTTC